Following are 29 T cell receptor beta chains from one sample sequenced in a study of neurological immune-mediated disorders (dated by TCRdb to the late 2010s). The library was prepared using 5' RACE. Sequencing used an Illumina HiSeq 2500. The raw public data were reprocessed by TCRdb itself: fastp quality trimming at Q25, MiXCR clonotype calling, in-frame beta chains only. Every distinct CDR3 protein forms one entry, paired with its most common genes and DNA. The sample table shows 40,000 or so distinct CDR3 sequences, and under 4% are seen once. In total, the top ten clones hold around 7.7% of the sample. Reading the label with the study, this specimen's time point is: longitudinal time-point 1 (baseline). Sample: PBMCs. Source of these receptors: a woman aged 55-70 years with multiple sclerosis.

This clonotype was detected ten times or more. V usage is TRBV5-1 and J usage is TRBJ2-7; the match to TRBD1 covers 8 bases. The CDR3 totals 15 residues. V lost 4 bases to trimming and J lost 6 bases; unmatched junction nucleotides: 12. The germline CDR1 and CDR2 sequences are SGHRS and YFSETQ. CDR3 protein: CASSLRQGPLGEQYF. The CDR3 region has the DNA TGCGCCAGCAGCCTACGACAGGGGCCCTTAGGCGAGCAGTACTTC.

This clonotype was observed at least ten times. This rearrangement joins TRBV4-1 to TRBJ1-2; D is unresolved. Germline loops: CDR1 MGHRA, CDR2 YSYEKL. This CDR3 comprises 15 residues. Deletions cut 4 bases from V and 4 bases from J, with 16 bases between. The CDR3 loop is CASSRANSAIYGYTF. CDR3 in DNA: TGCGCCAGCAGCCGAGCAAACTCGGCGATCTATGGCTACACCTTC.

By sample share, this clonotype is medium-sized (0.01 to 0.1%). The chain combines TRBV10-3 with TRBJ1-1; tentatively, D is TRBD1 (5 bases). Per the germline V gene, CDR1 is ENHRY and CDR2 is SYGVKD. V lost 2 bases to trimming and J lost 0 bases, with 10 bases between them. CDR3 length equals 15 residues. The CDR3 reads CAISEIGTVNTEAFF. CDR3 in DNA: TGTGCCATCAGTGAGATAGGGACGGTGAACACTGAAGCTTTCTTT.

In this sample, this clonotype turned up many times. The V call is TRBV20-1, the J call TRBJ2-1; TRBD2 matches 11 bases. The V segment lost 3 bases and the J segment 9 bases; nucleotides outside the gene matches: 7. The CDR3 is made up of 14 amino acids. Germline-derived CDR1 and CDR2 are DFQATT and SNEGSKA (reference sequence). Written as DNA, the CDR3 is TGCAGTGCTAGTGGGCTAGCGGGGGGCCGTGAGCAGTTCTTC. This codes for CSASGLAGGREQFF.

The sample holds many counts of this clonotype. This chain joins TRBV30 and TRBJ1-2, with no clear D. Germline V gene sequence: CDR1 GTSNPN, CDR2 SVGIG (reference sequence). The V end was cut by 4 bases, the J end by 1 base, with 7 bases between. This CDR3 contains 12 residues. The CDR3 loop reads CAWTRDNYGYTF. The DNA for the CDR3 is TGTGCCTGGACACGGGATAACTATGGCTACACCTTC. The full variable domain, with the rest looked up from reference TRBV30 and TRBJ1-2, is SQTIHQWPATLVQPVGSPLSLECTVEGTSNPNLYWYRQAAGRGLQLLFYSVGIGQISSEVPQNLSASRPQDRQFILSSKKLLLSDSGFYLCAWTRDNYGYTFGSGTRLTVV.

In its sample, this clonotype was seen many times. The CDR3 is CASSSRTEITNQPQHF. In DNA, the CDR3 is TGTGCCAGCAGCTCACGGACCGAGATCACGAATCAGCCCCAGCATTTT. The V call is TRBV7-2, the J call TRBJ1-5; the D is unclear. Trimming shortened V by 4 bases and J by 4 bases, and 17 bases separated the two germline ends. The CDR3 covers 16 residues. CDR1 is SGHTA, CDR2 FQGNSA, per germline.

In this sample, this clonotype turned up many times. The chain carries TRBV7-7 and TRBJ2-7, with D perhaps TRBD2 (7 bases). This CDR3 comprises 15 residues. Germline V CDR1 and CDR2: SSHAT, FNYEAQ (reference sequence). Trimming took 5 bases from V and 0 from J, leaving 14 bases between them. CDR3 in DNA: TGTGCCAGCAGCGCGGGGGCAGGAGGCTCCTACGAGCAGTACTTC. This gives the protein CASSAGAGGSYEQYF.

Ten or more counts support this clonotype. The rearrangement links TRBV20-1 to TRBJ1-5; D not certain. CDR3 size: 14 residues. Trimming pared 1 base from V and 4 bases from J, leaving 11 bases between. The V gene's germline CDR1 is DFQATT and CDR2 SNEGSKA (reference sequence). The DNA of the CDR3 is TGCAGTGCTAGAGTGGGCGGAGAGAATCAGCCCCAGCATTTT. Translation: CSARVGGENQPQHF.

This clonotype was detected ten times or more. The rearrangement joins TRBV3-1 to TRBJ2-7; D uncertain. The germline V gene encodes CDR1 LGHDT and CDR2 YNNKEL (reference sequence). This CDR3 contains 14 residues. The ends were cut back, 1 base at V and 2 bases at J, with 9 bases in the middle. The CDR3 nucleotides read TGTGCCAGCAGCCAAGGAGGCGGAGCCTACGAGCAGTACTTC. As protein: CASSQGGGAYEQYF.

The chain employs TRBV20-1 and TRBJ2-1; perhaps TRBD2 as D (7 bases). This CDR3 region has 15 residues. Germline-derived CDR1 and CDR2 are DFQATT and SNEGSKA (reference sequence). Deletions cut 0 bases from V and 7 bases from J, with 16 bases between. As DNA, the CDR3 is TGCAGTGCTAGAGATCCGGCGGGGGCGCGGAATGAGCAGTTCTTC. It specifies CSARDPAGARNEQFF.

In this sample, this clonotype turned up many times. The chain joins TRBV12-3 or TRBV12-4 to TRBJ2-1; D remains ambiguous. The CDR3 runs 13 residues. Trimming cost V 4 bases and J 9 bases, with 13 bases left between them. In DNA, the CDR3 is TGTGCCAGCAGTTGGTTAGGGCTCGGTGAGCAGTTCTTC. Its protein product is CASSWLGLGEQFF.

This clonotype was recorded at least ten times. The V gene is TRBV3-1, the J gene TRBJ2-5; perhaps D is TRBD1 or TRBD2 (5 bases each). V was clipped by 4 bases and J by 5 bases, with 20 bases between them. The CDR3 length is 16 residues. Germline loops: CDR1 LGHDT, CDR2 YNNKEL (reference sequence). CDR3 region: CASSRDLRTLSETQYF. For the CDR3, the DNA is TGTGCCAGCAGCCGGGACCTTCGAACTCTTTCGGAGACCCAGTACTTC.

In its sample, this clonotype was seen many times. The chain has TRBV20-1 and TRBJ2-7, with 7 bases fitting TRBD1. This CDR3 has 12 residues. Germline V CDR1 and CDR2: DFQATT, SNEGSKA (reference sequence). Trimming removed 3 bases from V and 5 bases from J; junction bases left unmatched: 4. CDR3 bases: TGCAGTGCTAGGCATACAGGGGACGAGCAGTACTTC. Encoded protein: CSARHTGDEQYF.

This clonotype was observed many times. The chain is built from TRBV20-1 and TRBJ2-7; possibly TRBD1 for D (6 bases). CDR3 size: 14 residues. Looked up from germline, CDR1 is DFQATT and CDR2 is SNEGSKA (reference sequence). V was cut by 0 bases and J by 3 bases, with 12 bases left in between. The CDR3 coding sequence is TGCAGTGCTAGAGATCCACAGGGAATCTACGAGCAGTACTTC. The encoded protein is CSARDPQGIYEQYF.

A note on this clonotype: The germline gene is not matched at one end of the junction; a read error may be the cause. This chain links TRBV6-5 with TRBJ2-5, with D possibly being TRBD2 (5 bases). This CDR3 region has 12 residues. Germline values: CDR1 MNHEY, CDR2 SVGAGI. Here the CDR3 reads CDSSKTKETQYF. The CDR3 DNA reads TGTGACAGCAGTAAGACTAAAGAGACCCAGTACTTC.

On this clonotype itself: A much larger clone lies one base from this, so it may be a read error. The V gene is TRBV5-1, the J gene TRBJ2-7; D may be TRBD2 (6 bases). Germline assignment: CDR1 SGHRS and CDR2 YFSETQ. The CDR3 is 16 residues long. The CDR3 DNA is TGCGCCAGCAGCTCAGGTTCTGGACGTATGGACTACGAGAAGTACTTC. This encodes CASSSGSGRMDYEKYF.

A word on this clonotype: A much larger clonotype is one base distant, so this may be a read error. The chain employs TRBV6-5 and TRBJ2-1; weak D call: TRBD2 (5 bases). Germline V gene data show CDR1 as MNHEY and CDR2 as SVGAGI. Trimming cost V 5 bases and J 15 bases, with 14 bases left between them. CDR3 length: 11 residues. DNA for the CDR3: TGTGCCAGCAGTACGGTCATGGAGGTGTTCTTC. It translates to CASSTVMEVFF.

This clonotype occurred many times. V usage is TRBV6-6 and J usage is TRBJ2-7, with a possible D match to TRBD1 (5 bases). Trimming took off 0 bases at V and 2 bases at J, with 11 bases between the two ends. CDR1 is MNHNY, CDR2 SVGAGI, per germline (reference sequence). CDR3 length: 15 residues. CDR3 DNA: TGTGCCAGCAGTTACTCGAAGTCAGGGCCCTACGAGCAGTACTTC. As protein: CASSYSKSGPYEQYF.

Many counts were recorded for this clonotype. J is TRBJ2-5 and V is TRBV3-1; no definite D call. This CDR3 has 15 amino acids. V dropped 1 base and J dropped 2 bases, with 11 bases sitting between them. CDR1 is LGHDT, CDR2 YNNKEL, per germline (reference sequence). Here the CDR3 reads CASSQGVNRQETQYF. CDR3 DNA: TGTGCCAGCAGCCAAGGGGTCAACAGACAAGAGACCCAGTACTTC.

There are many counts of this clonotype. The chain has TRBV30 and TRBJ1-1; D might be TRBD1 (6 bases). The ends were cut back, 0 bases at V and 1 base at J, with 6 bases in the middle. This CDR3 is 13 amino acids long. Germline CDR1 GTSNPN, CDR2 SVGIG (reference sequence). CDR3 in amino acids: CAWSVGGNTEAFF. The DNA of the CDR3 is TGTGCCTGGAGTGTAGGGGGGAACACTGAAGCTTTCTTT.

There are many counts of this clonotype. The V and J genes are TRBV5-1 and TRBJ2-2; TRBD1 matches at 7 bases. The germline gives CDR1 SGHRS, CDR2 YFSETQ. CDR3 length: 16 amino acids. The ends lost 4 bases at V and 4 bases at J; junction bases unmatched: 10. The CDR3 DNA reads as TGCGCCAGCAGCGATCAGGGACAGACAACCACCGGGGAGCTGTTTTTT. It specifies CASSDQGQTTTGELFF.

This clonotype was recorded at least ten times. CDR3 in DNA: TGTGCCAGCAGCTATACAGGGGGAACCGAAAAACTGTTTTTT. It yields the protein CASSYTGGTEKLFF. This chain links TRBV7-9 with TRBJ1-4; 8 positions agree with TRBD1. The CDR3 loop spans 14 amino acids. Germline values: CDR1 SEHNR, CDR2 FQNEAQ (reference sequence). V shed 4 bases and J 8 bases; nucleotides not matched to a gene: 6.

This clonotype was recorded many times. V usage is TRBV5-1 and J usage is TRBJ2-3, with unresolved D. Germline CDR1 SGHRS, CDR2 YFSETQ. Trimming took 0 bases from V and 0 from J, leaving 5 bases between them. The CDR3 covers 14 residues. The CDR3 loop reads CASSLGHSTDTQYF. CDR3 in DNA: TGCGCCAGCAGCTTGGGGCATAGCACAGATACGCAGTATTTT.

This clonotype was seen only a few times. The CDR3 region is CASRRQGITKNIQYF. The CDR3 DNA sequence: TGTGCCAGCAGGAGACAGGGGATAACCAAAAACATTCAGTACTTC. This chain joins TRBV6-5 and TRBJ2-4, with TRBD1 matching over 8 bases. The germline V gene has CDR1 MNHEY and CDR2 SVGAGI. This CDR3 has 15 residues. J gave up 2 bases and V 6 bases, and 6 bases lay outside the gene matches.

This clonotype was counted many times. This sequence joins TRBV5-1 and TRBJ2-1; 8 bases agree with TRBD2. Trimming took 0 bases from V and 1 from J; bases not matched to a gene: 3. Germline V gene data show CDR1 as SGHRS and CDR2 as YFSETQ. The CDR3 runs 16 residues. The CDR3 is CASSLVTGGSYNEQFF. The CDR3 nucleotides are TGCGCCAGCAGCTTGGTTACGGGGGGGTCCTACAATGAGCAGTTCTTC. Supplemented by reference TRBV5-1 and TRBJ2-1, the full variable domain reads KAGVTQTPRYLIKTRGQQVTLSCSPISGHRSVSWYQQTPGQGLQFLFEYFSETQRNKGNFPGRFSGRQFSNSRSEMNVSTLELGDSALYLCASSLVTGGSYNEQFFGPGTRLTVL.

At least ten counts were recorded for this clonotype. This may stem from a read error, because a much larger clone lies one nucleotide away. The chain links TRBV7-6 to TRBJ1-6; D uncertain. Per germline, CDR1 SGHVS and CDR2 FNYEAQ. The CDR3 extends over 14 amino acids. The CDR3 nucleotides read TGTGCCAGCAGCGCCGCGAATTCGAATTCACACCTCCACTTT. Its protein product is CASSAANSNSHLHF.

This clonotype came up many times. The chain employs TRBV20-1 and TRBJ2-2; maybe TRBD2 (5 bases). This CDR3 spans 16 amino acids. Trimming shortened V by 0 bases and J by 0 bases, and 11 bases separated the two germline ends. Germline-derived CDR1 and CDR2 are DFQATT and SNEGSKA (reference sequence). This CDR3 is CSAREVTGTNTGELFF. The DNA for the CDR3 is TGCAGTGCTAGAGAAGTAACGGGGACGAACACCGGGGAGCTGTTTTTT.

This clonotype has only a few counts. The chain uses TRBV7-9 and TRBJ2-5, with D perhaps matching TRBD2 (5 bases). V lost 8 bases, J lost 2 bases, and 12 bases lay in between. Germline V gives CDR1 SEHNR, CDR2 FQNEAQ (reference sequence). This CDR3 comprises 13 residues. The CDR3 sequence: CASRPSGQETQYF. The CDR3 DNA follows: TGTGCCAGCCGTCCCTCGGGGCAAGAGACCCAGTACTTC. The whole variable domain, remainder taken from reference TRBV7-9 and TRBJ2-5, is DTGVSQNPRHKITKRGQNVTFRCDPISEHNRLYWYRQTLGQGPEFLTYFQNEAQLEKSRLLSDRFSAERPKGSFSTLEIQRTEQGDSAMYLCASRPSGQETQYFGPGTRLLVL.

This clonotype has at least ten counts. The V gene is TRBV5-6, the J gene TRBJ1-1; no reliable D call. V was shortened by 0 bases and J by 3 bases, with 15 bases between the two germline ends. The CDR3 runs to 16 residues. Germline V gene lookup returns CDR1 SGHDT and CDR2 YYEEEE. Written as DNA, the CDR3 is TGTGCCAGCAGCTTGGGGCCCATACCGATCGACACTGAAGCTTTCTTT. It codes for CASSLGPIPIDTEAFF.